These 14 T cell receptor beta chains were sequenced from one sample in a study of metastatic and nonmetastatic thyroid tumors. Thyroid surgery was performed in patients who had received no treatment beforehand. TCRdb re-clonotyped the PCR reads through MiXCR. The table lists tens of thousands of clones, over 25% of them singletons. Sequences were obtained from tumor tissue. These receptors originate from a male donor with papillary thyroid cancer or a benign thyroid nodule (not recorded which). Some clones in this sample may be carry-over from other donors' samples.

The chain has TRBV6-5 and TRBJ1-5; 7 nucleotides line up with TRBD1. Germline V gene data show CDR1 as MNHEY and CDR2 as SVGAGI. This CDR3 is built from 17 residues. The V gene end was trimmed by 4 bases and the J gene end by 2 bases; junction bases not matched to a gene: 11. CDR3 DNA: TGTGCCAGCAGTTCCGCGCCACAGGGGCTGGGCAATCAGCCCCAGCATTTT. This encodes CASSSAPQGLGNQPQHF.

This clone was seen a single time. Written as DNA, the CDR3 is TGTGCCACCAGGGGGACTAGCGGGGGTACCGGGGAGCTGTTTTTT. As protein: CATRGTSGGTGELFF. The chain has TRBV24-1 and TRBJ2-2; 14 bases match TRBD2. Germline CDR1 is KGHDR and CDR2 is SFDVKD. The CDR3 has 15 residues. The V segment lost 7 bases and the J segment 5 bases; nucleotides outside the gene matches: 2.

This clone appeared a few times. DNA for the CDR3: TGCGCCAGCAGGGGTCGCAGAGCCGGCCGCCGAAACACTGAAGCTTTCTTT. This gives the protein CASRGRRAGRRNTEAFF. The chain links TRBV10-2 to TRBJ1-1; D is ambiguous. Germline assignment: CDR1 WSHSY and CDR2 SAAADI. The germline V and J ends were trimmed by 6 bases and 2 bases, with 22 bases remaining between them. The CDR3 totals 17 residues.

On this clone itself: This may come from a read error, since a much larger clone is one base off. The sample contains more than one DNA sequence encoding this CDR3. The chain couples TRBV20-1 to TRBJ2-2, with D possibly matching TRBD2 (6 bases). CDR1 DFQATT and CDR2 SNEGSKA come from the germline V gene (reference sequence). This CDR3 comprises 15 residues. CDR3 DNA sequence: TGTAGTGCTAGAGGCAGGAGGGATTTCGGCGGGGAGCTGTTTTTT. Translation gives CSARGRRDFGGELFF.

Only a few counts were recorded for this clone. The chain uses TRBV2 and TRBJ1-2; possible D gene TRBD1, 5 bases. Trimming cost V 4 bases and J 5 bases, with 11 bases left between them. The CDR3 has 13 amino acids. Germline values: CDR1 SNHLY, CDR2 FYNNEI. CDR3 sequence (DNA): TGTGCCAGCAGTGGGGGGACGACGTATGGCTACACCTTC. Its protein is CASSGGTTYGYTF. The full variable domain, rest sourced from reference TRBV2 and TRBJ1-2, is EPEVTQTPSHQVTQMGQEVILRCVPISNHLYFYWYRQILGQKVEFLVSFYNNEISEKSEIFDDQFSVERPDGSNFTLKIRSTKLEDSAMYFCASSGGTTYGYTFGSGTRLTVV.

Sample share makes this clone medium-sized. The chain uses TRBV7-6 and TRBJ1-1; weak D call: TRBD1 (6 bases). Trimming shortened V by 5 bases and J by 3 bases, and 16 bases separated the two germline ends. The germline V gene encodes CDR1 SGHVS and CDR2 FNYEAQ. This CDR3 spans 15 amino acids. CDR3 nucleotide sequence: TGTGCCAGCAGCACCTCGGTGGGGGCGGACACTGAAGCTTTCTTT. This codes for CASSTSVGADTEAFF.

This clone is categorized as medium-sized (0.01 to 0.1%). The chain employs TRBV20-1 and TRBJ2-2, with 10 bases identical to TRBD2. The CDR3 spans 16 residues. V shed 0 bases, J shed 7 bases, and the junction held 8 bases outside the gene matches. The germline V gene encodes CDR1 DFQATT and CDR2 SNEGSKA (reference sequence). The CDR3 loop reads CSARDRLAGVDGELFF. CDR3 DNA sequence: TGCAGTGCTAGAGATAGGCTAGCGGGAGTGGACGGGGAGCTGTTTTTT.

The rearrangement links TRBV7-2 to TRBJ1-3; D not resolved. From germline, CDR1 is SGHTA and CDR2 FQGNSA. This CDR3 has 14 residues. Trimming took off 5 bases at V and 0 bases at J, with 8 bases between the two ends. CDR3 sequence: CASSGFDSGNTIYF. CDR3 sequence (DNA): TGTGCCAGCAGCGGATTCGACTCTGGAAACACCATATATTTT.

The V call is TRBV9, the J call TRBJ2-7; 13 bases fit TRBD2. The CDR3 has 15 amino acids. The trim removed 4 bases at V and 5 bases at J, leaving 6 bases unmatched. Germline loops: CDR1 SGDLS, CDR2 YYNGEE. CDR3 DNA: TGTGCCAGCAGCCTAGGACTAGCGGGGGTAAACGAGCAGTACTTC. Encoded protein: CASSLGLAGVNEQYF.

This chain connects TRBV10-3 to TRBJ1-1; TRBD1 agrees at 10 bases. The junction had 8 bases not matched to a gene; V was cut back by 7 bases and J by 3 bases. The CDR3 extends over 15 amino acids. Germline assignment: CDR1 ENHRY and CDR2 SYGVKD. The CDR3 is CAIKGTGAADTEAFF. The CDR3 region has the DNA TGTGCCATCAAGGGGACAGGGGCGGCGGACACTGAAGCTTTCTTT.

Concerning this clone: It is likely a read error, because the conserved phenylalanine at the end of the CDR3 is missing. The rearrangement links TRBV27 to TRBJ2-5; 12 bases match TRBD2. This CDR3 has 16 amino acids. With 5 bases clipped from V and 11 bases from J, the junction kept 15 bases outside the gene matches. Germline V gene sequence: CDR1 MNHEY, CDR2 SMNVEV (reference sequence). The CDR3 region is CASSVPGLAGIYEQYI. The CDR3 bases are TGTGCCAGCAGTGTACCGGGACTAGCGGGTATCTATGAGCAGTACATC.

This clone is medium-sized by share. The same CDR3 can be traced to other DNA sequences in this sample. V and J are TRBV19 and TRBJ1-1, with D uncertain. In germline, CDR1 is LNHDA, CDR2 SQIVND (reference sequence). CDR3 length: 13 amino acids. V dropped 3 bases and J dropped 0 bases, with 5 bases sitting between them. The CDR3 bases are TGTGCCAGTAGTATTTGGGTGAACACTGAAGCTTTCTTT. Translating it yields CASSIWVNTEAFF.

The chain joins TRBV6-2 or TRBV6-3 to TRBJ2-1, with 12 bases fitting TRBD2. Germline-derived CDR1 and CDR2 are MNHEY and SVGEGT. The CDR3 runs 19 residues. V lost 7 bases, J lost 0 bases, and 13 bases stayed unmatched. CDR3 sequence reads: CASTPRSGLAGNSYNEQFF. The CDR3 nucleotides are TGTGCCAGCACCCCCAGGAGTGGACTAGCGGGGAACTCCTACAATGAGCAGTTCTTC.

This clone was seen a few times. V gene TRBV4-3 combines with J gene TRBJ2-7; no clear D gene. Germline values: CDR1 LGHNA, CDR2 YSLEER. The CDR3 sequence is 15 residues long. Trimming removed 1 base at V and 5 bases at J, with 15 bases between. CDR3 DNA: TGCGCCAGCAGCCAAGCCCACCTTGCCCGGAACGAGCAGTACTTC. Its protein product is CASSQAHLARNEQYF.